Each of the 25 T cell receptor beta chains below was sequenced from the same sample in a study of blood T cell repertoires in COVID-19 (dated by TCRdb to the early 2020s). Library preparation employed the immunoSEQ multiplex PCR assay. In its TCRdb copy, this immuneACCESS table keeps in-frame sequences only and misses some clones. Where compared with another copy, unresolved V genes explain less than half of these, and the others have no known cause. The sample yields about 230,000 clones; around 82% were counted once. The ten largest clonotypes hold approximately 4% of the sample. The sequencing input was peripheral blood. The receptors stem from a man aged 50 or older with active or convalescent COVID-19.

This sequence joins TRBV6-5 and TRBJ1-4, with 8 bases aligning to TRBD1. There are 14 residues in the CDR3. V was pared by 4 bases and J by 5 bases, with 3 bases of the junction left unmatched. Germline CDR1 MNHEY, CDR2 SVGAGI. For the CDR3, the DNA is TGTGCCAGCAGTTGGGACAGGTGGAATGAAAAACTGTTTTTT. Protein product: CASSWDRWNEKLFF.

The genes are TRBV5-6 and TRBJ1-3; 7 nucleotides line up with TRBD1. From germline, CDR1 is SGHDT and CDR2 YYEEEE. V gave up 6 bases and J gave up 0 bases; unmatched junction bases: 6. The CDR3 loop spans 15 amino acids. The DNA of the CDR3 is TGTGCCAGCACCTTAACAGGGGACTCTGGAAACACCATATATTTT. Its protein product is CASTLTGDSGNTIYF.

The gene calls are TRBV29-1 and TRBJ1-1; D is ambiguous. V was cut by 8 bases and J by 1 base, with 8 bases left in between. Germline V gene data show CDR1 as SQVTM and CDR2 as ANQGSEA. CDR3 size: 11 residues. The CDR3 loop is CSFQANTEAFF. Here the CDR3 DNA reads TGCAGCTTCCAGGCGAACACTGAAGCTTTCTTT.

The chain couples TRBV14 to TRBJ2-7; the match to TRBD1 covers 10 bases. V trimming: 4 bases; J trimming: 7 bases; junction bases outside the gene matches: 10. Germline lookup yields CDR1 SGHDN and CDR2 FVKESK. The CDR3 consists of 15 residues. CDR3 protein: CASSPGGDRGWEQYF. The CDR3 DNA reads TGTGCCAGCAGCCCCGGAGGGGACAGGGGTTGGGAGCAGTACTTC.

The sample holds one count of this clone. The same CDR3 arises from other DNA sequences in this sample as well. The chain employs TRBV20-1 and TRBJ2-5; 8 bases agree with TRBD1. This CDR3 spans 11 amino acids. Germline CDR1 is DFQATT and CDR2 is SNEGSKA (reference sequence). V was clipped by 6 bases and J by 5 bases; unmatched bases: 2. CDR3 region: CSARTGETQYF. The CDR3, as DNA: TGCAGTGCGAGGACAGGGGAGACCCAGTACTTC.

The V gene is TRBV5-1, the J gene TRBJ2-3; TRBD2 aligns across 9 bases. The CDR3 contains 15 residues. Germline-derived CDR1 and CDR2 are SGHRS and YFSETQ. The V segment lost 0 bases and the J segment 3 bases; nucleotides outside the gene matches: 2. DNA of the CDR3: TGCGCCAGCAGCTTGGAAGCGGGGGGTACAGATACGCAGTATTTT. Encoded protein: CASSLEAGGTDTQYF.

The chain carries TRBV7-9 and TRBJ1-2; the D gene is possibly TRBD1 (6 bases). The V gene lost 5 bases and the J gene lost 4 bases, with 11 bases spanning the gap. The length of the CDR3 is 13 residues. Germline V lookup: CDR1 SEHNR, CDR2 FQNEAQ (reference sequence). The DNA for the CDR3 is TGTGCCAGCAGCCAACAGGGAATCTATGGCTACACCTTC. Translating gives CASSQQGIYGYTF.

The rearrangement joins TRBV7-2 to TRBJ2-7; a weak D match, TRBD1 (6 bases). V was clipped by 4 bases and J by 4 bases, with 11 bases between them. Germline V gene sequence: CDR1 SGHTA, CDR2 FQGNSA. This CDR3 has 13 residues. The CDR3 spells CASSWTDQYEQYF. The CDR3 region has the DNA TGTGCCAGCAGCTGGACAGACCAATACGAGCAGTACTTC.

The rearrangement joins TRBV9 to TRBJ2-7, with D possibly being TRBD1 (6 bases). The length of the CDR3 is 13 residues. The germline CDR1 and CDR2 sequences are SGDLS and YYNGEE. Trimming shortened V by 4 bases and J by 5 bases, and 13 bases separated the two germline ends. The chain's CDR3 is CASSSLQGHEQYF. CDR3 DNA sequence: TGTGCCAGCAGCTCTTTACAGGGCCACGAGCAGTACTTC. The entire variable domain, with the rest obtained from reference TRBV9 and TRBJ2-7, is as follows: DSGVTQTPKHLITATGQRVTLRCSPRSGDLSVYWYQQSLDQGLQFLIQYYNGEERAKGNILERFSAQQFPDLHSELNLSSLELGDSALYFCASSSLQGHEQYFGPGTRLTVT.

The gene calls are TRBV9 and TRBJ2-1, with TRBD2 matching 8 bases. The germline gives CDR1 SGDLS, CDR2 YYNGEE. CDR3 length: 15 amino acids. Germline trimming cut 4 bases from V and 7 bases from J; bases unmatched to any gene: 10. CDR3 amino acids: CASSIRAGVGNEQFF. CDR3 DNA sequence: TGTGCCAGCAGCATAAGAGCGGGGGTCGGGAATGAGCAGTTCTTC. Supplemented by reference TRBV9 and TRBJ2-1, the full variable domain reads DSGVTQTPKHLITATGQRVTLRCSPRSGDLSVYWYQQSLDQGLQFLIQYYNGEERAKGNILERFSAQQFPDLHSELNLSSLELGDSALYFCASSIRAGVGNEQFFGPGTRLTVL.

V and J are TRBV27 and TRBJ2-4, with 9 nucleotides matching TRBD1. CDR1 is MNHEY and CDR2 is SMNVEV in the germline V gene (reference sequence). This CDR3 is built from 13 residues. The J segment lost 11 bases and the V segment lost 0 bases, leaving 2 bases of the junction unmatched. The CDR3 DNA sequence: TGTGCCAGCAGTTTATCGGGACAGGGACTTCAGTACTTC. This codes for CASSLSGQGLQYF.

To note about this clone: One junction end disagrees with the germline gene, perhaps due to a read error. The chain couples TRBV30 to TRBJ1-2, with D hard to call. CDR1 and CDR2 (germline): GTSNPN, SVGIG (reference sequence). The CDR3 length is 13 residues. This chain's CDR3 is CAWRESSPRLDYF. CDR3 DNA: TGTGCCTGGAGGGAATCTAGTCCTAGGCTAGATTACTTC.

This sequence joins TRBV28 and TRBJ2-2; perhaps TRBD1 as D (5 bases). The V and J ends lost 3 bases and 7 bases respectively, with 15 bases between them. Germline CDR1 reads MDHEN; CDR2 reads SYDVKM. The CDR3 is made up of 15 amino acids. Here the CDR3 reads CASSFGQGGFGELFF. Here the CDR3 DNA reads TGTGCCAGCAGTTTCGGGCAGGGCGGATTCGGGGAGCTGTTTTTT.

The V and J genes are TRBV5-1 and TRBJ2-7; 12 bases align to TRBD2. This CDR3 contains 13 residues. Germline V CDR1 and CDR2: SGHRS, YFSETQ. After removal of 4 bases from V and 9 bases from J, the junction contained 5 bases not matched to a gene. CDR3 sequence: CASSPSGGARQYF. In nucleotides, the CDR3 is TGCGCCAGCAGCCCTAGCGGGGGGGCCCGGCAGTACTTC.

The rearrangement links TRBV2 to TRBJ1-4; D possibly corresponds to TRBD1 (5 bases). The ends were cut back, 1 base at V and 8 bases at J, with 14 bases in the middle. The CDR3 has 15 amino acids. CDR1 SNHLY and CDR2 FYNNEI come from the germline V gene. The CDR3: CASSEEMAGGEKLFF. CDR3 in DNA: TGTGCCAGCAGTGAAGAAATGGCGGGGGGGGAAAAACTGTTTTTT.

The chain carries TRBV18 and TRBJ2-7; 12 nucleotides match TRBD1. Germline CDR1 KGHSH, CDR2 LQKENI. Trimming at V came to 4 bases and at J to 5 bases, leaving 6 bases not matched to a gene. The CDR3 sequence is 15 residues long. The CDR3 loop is CASSRTGQGANEQYF. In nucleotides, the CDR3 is TGTGCCAGCTCACGAACGGGACAGGGGGCGAACGAGCAGTACTTC.

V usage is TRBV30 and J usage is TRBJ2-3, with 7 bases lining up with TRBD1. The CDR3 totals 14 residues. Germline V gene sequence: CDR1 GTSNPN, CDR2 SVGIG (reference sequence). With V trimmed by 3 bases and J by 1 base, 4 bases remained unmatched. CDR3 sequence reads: CAWSAGGGTDTQYF. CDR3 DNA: TGTGCCTGGAGCGCAGGGGGAGGCACAGATACGCAGTATTTT.

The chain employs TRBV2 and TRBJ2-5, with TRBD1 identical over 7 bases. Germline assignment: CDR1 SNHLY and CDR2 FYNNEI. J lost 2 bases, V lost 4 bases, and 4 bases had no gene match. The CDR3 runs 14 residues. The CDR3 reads CASSAGRGQETQYF. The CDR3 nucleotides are TGTGCCAGCAGTGCGGGCAGGGGGCAAGAGACCCAGTACTTC.

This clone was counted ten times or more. DNA of the CDR3: TGTGCCAGCAGTCCTGACAGGGGGAGTTCACCCCTCCACTTT. This codes for CASSPDRGSSPLHF. V is TRBV4-2 and J is TRBJ1-6; TRBD1 matches 9 bases. The CDR3 has 14 residues. After removal of 6 bases from V and 9 bases from J, the junction contained 6 bases not matched to a gene. The V gene's germline CDR1 is LGHNA and CDR2 YNFKEQ.

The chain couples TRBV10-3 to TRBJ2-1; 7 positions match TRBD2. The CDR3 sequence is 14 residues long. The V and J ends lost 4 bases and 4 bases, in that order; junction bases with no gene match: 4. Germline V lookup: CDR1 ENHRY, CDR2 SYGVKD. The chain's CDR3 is CAISGGTTYNEQFF. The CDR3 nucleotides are TGTGCCATCAGTGGGGGGACTACTTACAATGAGCAGTTCTTC.

This CDR3 is CASSKTGGDSPLHF. DNA for the CDR3: TGTGCCAGCAGCAAAACAGGGGGAGATTCACCCCTCCACTTT. This chain connects TRBV3-1 (or the pseudogene TRBV3-2) to TRBJ1-6, with 8 bases matching TRBD1. Unmatched junction bases numbered 5, after V lost 5 bases and J lost 8 bases. Germline lookup yields CDR1 LGHDT and CDR2 YNNKEL (reference sequence). This CDR3 spans 14 amino acids.

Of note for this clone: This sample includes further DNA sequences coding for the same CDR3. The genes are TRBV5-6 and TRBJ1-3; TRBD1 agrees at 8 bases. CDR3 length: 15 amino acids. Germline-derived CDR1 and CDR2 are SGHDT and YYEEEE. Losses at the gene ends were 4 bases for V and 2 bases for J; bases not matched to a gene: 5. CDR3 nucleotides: TGTGCCAGCAGCCCTACAGGGGGAACTGGAAACACCATATATTTT. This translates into CASSPTGGTGNTIYF.

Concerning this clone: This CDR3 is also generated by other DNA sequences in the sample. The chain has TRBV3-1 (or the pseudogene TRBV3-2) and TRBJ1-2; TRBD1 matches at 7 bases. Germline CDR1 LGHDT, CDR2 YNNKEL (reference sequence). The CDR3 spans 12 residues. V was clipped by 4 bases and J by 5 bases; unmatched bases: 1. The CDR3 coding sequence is TGTGCCAGCAGCCCGACAGGGTATGGCTACACCTTC. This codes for CASSPTGYGYTF.

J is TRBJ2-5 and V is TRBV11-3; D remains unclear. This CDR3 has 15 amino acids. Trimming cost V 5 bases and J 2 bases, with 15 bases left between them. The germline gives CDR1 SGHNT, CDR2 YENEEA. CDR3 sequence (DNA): TGTGCCAGCAGCCCTGGCGGAAGACCGCAAGAGACCCAGTACTTC. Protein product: CASSPGGRPQETQYF.

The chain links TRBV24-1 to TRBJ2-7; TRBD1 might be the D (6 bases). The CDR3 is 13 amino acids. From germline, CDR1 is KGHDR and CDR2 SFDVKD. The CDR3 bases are TGTGCTTCCTACAGGGTAAGCTCCTACGAGCAGTACTTC. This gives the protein CASYRVSSYEQYF.